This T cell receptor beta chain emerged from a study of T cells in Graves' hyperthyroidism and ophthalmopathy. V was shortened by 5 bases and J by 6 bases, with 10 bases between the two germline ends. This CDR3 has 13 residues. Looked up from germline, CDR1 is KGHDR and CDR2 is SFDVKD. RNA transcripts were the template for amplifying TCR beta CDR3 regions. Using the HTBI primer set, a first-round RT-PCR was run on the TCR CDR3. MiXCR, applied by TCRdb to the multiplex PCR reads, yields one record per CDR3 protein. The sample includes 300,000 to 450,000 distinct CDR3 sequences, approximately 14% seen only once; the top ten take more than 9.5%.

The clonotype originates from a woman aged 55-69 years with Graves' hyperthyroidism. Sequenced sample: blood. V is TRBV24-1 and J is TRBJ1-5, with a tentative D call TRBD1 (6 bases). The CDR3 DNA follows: TGTGCCACCAGTGTAGGGGGGACTCAGCCCCAGCATTTT. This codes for CATSVGGTQPQHF.